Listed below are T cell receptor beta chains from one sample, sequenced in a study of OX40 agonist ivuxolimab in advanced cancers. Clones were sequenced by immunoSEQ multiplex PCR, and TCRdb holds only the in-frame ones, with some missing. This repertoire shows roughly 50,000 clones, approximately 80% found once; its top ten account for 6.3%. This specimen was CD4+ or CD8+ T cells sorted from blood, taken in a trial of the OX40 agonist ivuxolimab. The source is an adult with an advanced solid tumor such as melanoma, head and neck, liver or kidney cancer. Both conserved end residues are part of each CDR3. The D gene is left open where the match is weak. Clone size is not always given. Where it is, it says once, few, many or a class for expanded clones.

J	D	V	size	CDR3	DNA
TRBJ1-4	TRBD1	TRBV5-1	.	CASSLAPPGQGQGKLFF	TGCGCCAGCAGCTTGGCCCCTCCGGGACAGGGGCAGGGAAAACTGTTTTTT
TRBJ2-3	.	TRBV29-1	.	CSVPGPSASTDTQYF	TGCAGCGTCCCGGGGCCGAGTGCTAGCACAGATACGCAGTATTTT
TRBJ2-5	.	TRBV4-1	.	CASSQDKGGGTTQETQYF	TGCGCCAGCAGCCAAGATAAGGGCGGAGGGACGACTCAAGAGACCCAGTACTTC
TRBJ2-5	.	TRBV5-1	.	CASSYSQTQETQYF	TGCGCCAGCAGCTACTCTCAGACCCAAGAGACCCAGTACTTC
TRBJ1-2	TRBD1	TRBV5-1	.	CASSSGQGGDGYTF	TGCGCCAGCAGCAGTGGACAGGGGGGCGACGGCTACACCTTC
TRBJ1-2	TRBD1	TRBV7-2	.	CASSLDRANYGYTF	TGTGCCAGCAGCCTAGACAGGGCCAACTATGGCTACACCTTC
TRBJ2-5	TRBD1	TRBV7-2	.	CASSRDRGGETQYF	TGTGCCAGCAGCCGGGACAGGGGGGGAGAGACCCAGTACTTC
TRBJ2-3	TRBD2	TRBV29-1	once	CSSPGLAGNTDTQYF	TGCAGCTCCCCCGGACTAGCGGGGAACACAGATACGCAGTATTTT
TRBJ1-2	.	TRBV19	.	CASSIWLLNYGYTF	TGTGCCAGTAGTATTTGGTTACTTAACTATGGCTACACCTTC
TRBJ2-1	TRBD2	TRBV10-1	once	CASSEDREGLWLGEQFF	TGCGCCAGCAGTGAGGATCGGGAGGGCCTCTGGCTTGGTGAGCAGTTCTTC
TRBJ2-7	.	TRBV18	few	CASSHDHKAPYEQYF	TGTGCCAGCTCACACGACCACAAGGCTCCCTACGAGCAGTACTTC
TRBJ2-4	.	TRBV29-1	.	CSVALSGQNIQYF	TGCAGCGTTGCCCTATCAGGCCAGAACATTCAGTACTTC
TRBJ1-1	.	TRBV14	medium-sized	CASSRSVTGTEAFF	TGTGCCAGCAGCCGATCAGTCACGGGGACTGAAGCTTTCTTT
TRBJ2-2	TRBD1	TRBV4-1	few	CASSRGQGGTGELFF	TGCGCCAGCAGCCGGGGACAGGGAGGGACCGGGGAGCTGTTTTTT
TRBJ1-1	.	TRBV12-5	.	CASGLGTVLNTEAFF	TGTGCTAGTGGTTTGGGAACAGTACTTAACACTGAAGCTTTCTTT
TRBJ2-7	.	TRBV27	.	CASSYQGMNEQYF	TGTGCCAGCAGTTATCAGGGGATGAACGAGCAGTACTTC
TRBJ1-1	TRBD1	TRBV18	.	CASSSPDREHTEAFF	TGTGCCAGCTCATCACCTGACAGGGAACACACTGAAGCTTTCTTT
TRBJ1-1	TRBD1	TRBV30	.	CAWSTGQGAREAFF	TGTGCCTGGAGTACGGGACAGGGCGCCAGGGAAGCTTTCTTT
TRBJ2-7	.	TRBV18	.	CASSPGHGGVYEQYF	TGTGCCAGCTCCCCAGGCCACGGGGGCGTTTACGAGCAGTACTTC
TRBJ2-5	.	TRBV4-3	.	CASSQDFRARLGETQYF	TGCGCCAGCAGCCAAGATTTTCGGGCCCGACTCGGAGAGACCCAGTACTTC
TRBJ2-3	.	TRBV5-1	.	CASSGSWGYTDTQYF	TGCGCCAGCAGCGGGAGTTGGGGCTACACAGATACGCAGTATTTT
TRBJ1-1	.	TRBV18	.	CASSPGKGAFF	TGTGCCAGCTCACCCGGAAAAGGGGCTTTCTTT
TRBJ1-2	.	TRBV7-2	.	CASSLDPGRLGGGYTF	TGTGCCAGCAGCTTAGACCCTGGACGCCTAGGGGGTGGCTACACCTTC
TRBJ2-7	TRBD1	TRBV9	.	CASSPQGAYEQYF	TGTGCCAGCAGCCCCCAGGGGGCCTACGAGCAGTACTTC
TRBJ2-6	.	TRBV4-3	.	CASSQEGYLSSGANVLTF	TGCGCCAGCAGCCAAGAGGGGTACCTTTCCTCTGGGGCCAACGTCCTGACTTTC
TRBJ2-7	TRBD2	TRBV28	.	CASSAGGGRARSEQYF	TGTGCCAGCAGTGCTGGGGGCGGGAGGGCCAGGAGCGAGCAGTACTTC
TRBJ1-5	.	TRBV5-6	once	CASSLRRLPSNQPQHF	TGTGCCAGCAGCTTGAGGCGCCTCCCTAGCAATCAGCCCCAGCATTTT
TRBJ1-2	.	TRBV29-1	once	CSVVIGSGDGYTF	TGCAGCGTTGTAATCGGTTCGGGGGATGGCTACACCTTC
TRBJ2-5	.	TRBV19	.	CASSIAPPMQETQYF	TGTGCCAGTAGTATAGCCCCCCCCATGCAAGAGACCCAGTACTTC
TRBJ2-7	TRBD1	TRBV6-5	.	CASTRTGSYEQYF	TGTGCCAGCACCCGGACAGGCTCCTACGAGCAGTACTTC
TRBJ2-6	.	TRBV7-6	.	CASSPRANVLTF	TGTGCCAGCAGCCCCAGGGCCAACGTCCTGACTTTC
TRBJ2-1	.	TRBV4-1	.	CASSQVATGSHNEQFF	TGCGCCAGCAGCCAAGTCGCGACAGGATCTCACAATGAGCAGTTCTTC
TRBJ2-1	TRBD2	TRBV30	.	CAWSPGLANEQFF	TGTGCCTGGAGCCCGGGACTAGCAAATGAGCAGTTCTTC
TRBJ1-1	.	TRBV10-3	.	CAISESGGGAEAFF	TGTGCCATCAGTGAGTCGGGCGGGGGCGCTGAAGCTTTCTTT
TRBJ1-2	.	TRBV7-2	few	CASSYRTATYSNYGYTF	TGTGCCAGCAGCTATCGGACAGCGACCTATTCTAACTATGGCTACACCTTC
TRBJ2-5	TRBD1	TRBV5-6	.	CASSSLGQGLETQYF	TGTGCCAGCAGCTCACTGGGACAGGGGTTAGAGACCCAGTACTTC
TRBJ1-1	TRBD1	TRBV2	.	CASKWQGATRNTEAFF	TGTGCCAGCAAGTGGCAGGGGGCGACTAGGAACACTGAAGCTTTCTTT
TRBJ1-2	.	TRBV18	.	CASSPGGRMGGYTF	TGTGCCAGCTCACCCGGGGGTCGGATGGGTGGCTACACCTTC
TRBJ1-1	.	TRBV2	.	CASNPILMNTEAFF	TGTGCCAGCAATCCGATTCTAATGAACACTGAAGCTTTCTTT
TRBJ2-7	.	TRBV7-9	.	CASSQDRTSYEQYF	TGCGCCAGCAGCCAAGACCGGACTTCCTACGAGCAGTACTTC
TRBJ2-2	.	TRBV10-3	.	CAISESKGTPGTGELFF	TGTGCCATCAGTGAGTCGAAAGGGACACCAGGCACCGGGGAGCTGTTTTTT
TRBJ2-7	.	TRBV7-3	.	CASSLTSVSAPRYEQYF	TGTGCCAGCAGCCTGACTAGTGTGTCCGCTCCACGCTACGAGCAGTACTTC
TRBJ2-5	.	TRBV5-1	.	CASSLFRAGETQYF	TGCGCCAGCAGCTTGTTCAGGGCCGGGGAGACCCAGTACTTC
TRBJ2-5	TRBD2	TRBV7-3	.	CASSRLAQETQYF	TGTGCCAGCAGCCGACTAGCCCAAGAGACCCAGTACTTC
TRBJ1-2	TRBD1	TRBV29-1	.	CSAKRDSNYGYTF	TGCAGCGCCAAAAGGGACAGCAACTATGGCTACACCTTC
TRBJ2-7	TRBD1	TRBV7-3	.	CASSLTTGNDEQYF	TGTGCCAGCAGCCTTACGACAGGGAATGACGAGCAGTACTTC
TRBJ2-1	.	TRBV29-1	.	CSALGGRGMDEQFF	TGCAGCGCGCTGGGGGGCAGGGGCATGGATGAGCAGTTCTTC
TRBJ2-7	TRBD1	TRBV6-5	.	CASSLGTGKNEQYF	TGTGCCAGCAGTTTAGGGACAGGGAAGAACGAGCAGTACTTC
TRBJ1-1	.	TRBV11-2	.	CASSRGEGKGAFF	TGTGCCAGCAGCCGAGGGGAGGGGAAAGGAGCTTTCTTT
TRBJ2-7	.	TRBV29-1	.	CSVKRPGPAFREQYF	TGCAGCGTGAAACGGCCGGGCCCAGCGTTCCGGGAGCAGTACTTC